The 21 T cell receptor beta chains reported below all come from one sample, sequenced in a study of response to subunit inactivated influenza vaccine (dated by TCRdb to 2016 to 2019). The library was generated by RT-PCR. TCRdb shows the sequencer as Illumina HiSeq 2500. TCRdb reanalyzed the raw reads on its own, using fastp at Q25 for trimming and MiXCR for clone calling, and kept in-frame beta chains. Rows are combined by CDR3 protein, so each entry shows the most common genes and DNA. This sample comprises 450,000 to 600,000 distinct CDR3 sequences, about 8% of them detected only once. 10% to 15% of the sample goes to the ten largest clones. The sequencing used PBMCs from blood, collected less than 30 months after vaccination. All receptors come from a man between 50 and 75 years old who received an inactivated influenza vaccine. Donor details come from another sample of the same person, matched by shared clones.

In its sample, this clonotype was seen many times. The chain uses TRBV20-1 and TRBJ2-3; 10 nucleotides align to TRBD2. Germline V gene data show CDR1 as DFQATT and CDR2 as SNEGSKA (reference sequence). With V trimmed by 2 bases and J by 5 bases, 7 bases remained unmatched. The CDR3 extends over 15 amino acids. The CDR3 DNA follows: TGCAGTGCTAGATTAGCGGGAGGTATTGTAGATACGCAGTATTTT. Encoded protein: CSARLAGGIVDTQYF.

This clonotype was observed a handful of times. The chain combines TRBV20-1 with TRBJ2-7, with D possibly matching TRBD1 (6 bases). Trimming removed 1 base at V and 3 bases at J, with 7 bases between. The CDR3 is made up of 12 amino acids. CDR1 DFQATT and CDR2 SNEGSKA come from the germline V gene (reference sequence). The CDR3 reads CSARGTDYEQYF. The CDR3 nucleotides are TGCAGTGCTAGAGGGACAGACTACGAGCAGTACTTC.

The sample holds a few counts of this clonotype. J is TRBJ2-2 and V is TRBV20-1; 8 bases are shared with TRBD1. V was pared by 0 bases and J by 6 bases, with 12 bases of the junction left unmatched. Germline loops: CDR1 DFQATT, CDR2 SNEGSKA (reference sequence). The CDR3 is 17 amino acids. For the CDR3, the DNA is TGCAGTGCTAGAGATTGGGGCGCAGGGGGCAAGTCCGGGGAGCTGTTTTTT. Amino acid sequence: CSARDWGAGGKSGELFF.

Only a few counts were recorded for this clonotype. The chain employs TRBV29-1 and TRBJ2-6, with D possibly matching TRBD2 (5 bases). V dropped 6 bases and J dropped 4 bases, with 13 bases sitting between them. CDR1 SQVTM and CDR2 ANQGSEA come from the germline V gene. The CDR3 runs to 14 residues. CDR3 bases: TGCAGCGTAAAGAAGGCGGGCGGGGCCAACGTCCTGACTTTC. The encoded protein is CSVKKAGGANVLTF. Full variable domain (outside the CDR3, taken from reference TRBV29-1 and TRBJ2-6): SAVISQKPSRDICQRGTSLTIQCQVDSQVTMMFWYRQQPGQSLTLIATANQGSEATYESGFVIDKFPISRPNLTFSTLTVSNMSPEDSSIYLCSVKKAGGANVLTFGAGSRLTVL.

This clonotype was detected a few times. The chain combines TRBV29-1 with TRBJ1-2, with 10 bases aligning to TRBD1. The V segment lost 6 bases and the J segment 7 bases; nucleotides outside the gene matches: 5. Germline V gene data show CDR1 as SQVTM and CDR2 as ANQGSEA. This CDR3 is 12 amino acids long. The CDR3 region is CSVDRDRGGYTF. The CDR3 DNA is TGCAGCGTGGACCGGGACAGGGGTGGCTACACCTTC.

This clonotype was seen more than once but under ten times. Being one base from a much bigger clone, this may be a read error. This sequence joins TRBV12-3 or TRBV12-4 and TRBJ1-1; TRBD1 might be the D (5 bases). The CDR3 length is 18 residues. Here the CDR3 DNA reads TGTGCCCGCAGTTTACGACGGACATTGAACCGCCCGCCCACTGAAGCTTTCTTT. Protein product: CARSLRRTLNRPPTEAFF.

In this sample, this clonotype turned up a few times. The chain has TRBV5-5 and TRBJ1-2, with D perhaps TRBD1 (5 bases). This CDR3 is built from 16 residues. With 2 bases removed from V and 4 bases from J, the gap between germline ends came to 18 bases. Germline CDR1 SGHKS, CDR2 YYEKEE (reference sequence). The CDR3 DNA follows: TGTGCCAGCAGCTTCTACCTGGGACTCGACTCCTATGGCTACACCTTC. Translated, it gives CASSFYLGLDSYGYTF.

This clonotype occurred a few times. The V call is TRBV7-2, the J call TRBJ2-1, with 10 bases identical to TRBD2. CDR1 and CDR2 from the germline V gene are SGHTA and FQGNSA. V trimming: 8 bases; J trimming: 9 bases; junction bases outside the gene matches: 13. The CDR3 length is 15 residues. CDR3 DNA sequence: TGTGCCAGCCGCCCCGGGACTAGCGCCCTCGGTGAGCAGTTCTTC. It specifies CASRPGTSALGEQFF.

The chain joins TRBV5-8 to TRBJ1-5; D uncertain. Germline V CDR1 and CDR2: SGHTS, YDEGEE. V was shortened by 7 bases and J by 7 bases, with 12 bases between the two germline ends. This CDR3 is 12 amino acids long. CDR3 nucleotide sequence: TGTGCCAGCGGCCCCACGTTCCAGCCCCAGCATTTT. Protein sequence: CASGPTFQPQHF.

The chain has TRBV7-2 and TRBJ1-1; D is possibly TRBD1 (5 bases). There are 14 residues in the CDR3. Germline CDR1 reads SGHTA; CDR2 reads FQGNSA. V lost 2 bases and J lost 5, with 12 bases in between. CDR3 residues: CASSLKGGTTEAFF. For the CDR3, the DNA is TGTGCCAGCAGCTTAAAGGGAGGGACGACTGAAGCTTTCTTT.

The V call is TRBV7-9, the J call TRBJ1-1; 9 positions agree with TRBD1. CDR3 length: 13 residues. Trimming at V came to 8 bases and at J to 5 bases, leaving 6 bases not matched to a gene. From germline, CDR1 is SEHNR and CDR2 FQNEAQ (reference sequence). The CDR3, as DNA: TGTGCCAGCGTCGACAGGGGGGATACTGAAGCTTTCTTT. The encoded protein is CASVDRGDTEAFF.

This clonotype was seen a few times. The gene calls are TRBV5-1 and TRBJ2-2; D remains ambiguous. Germline V CDR1 and CDR2: SGHRS, YFSETQ. The CDR3 has 14 amino acids. Trimming removed 0 bases at V and 6 bases at J, with 9 bases between. CDR3 in amino acids: CASSLVYLPGELFF. CDR3 in DNA: TGCGCCAGCAGCTTGGTTTACCTGCCCGGGGAGCTGTTTTTT.

In this sample, this clonotype turned up a few times. The chain couples TRBV20-1 to TRBJ2-6; no clear D gene. The ends were cut back, 2 bases at V and 0 bases at J, with 11 bases in the middle. This CDR3 spans 16 amino acids. Germline V lookup: CDR1 DFQATT, CDR2 SNEGSKA (reference sequence). The CDR3 nucleotides are TGCAGTGCTAGATCCTTAGGCTACTCTGGGGCCAACGTCCTGACTTTC. The encoded protein is CSARSLGYSGANVLTF.

As for this clonotype: Its ends do not fully match the called genes, so a read error is possible. This chain links TRBV20-1 with TRBJ2-7; no firm D call. The CDR3 spans 13 residues. Germline-derived CDR1 and CDR2 are DFQATT and SNEGSKA (reference sequence). In DNA form, the CDR3 reads TGCCGTGCTAGAGATCTCGGAGTATCCGAGCAGTACTTC. It translates to CRARDLGVSEQYF.

This clonotype came up many times. The chain carries TRBV7-6 and TRBJ2-2; 9 nucleotides match TRBD1. Germline assignment: CDR1 SGHVS and CDR2 FNYEAQ. With V trimmed by 0 bases and J by 5 bases, 7 bases remained unmatched. The CDR3 is 17 residues long. The CDR3 nucleotides read TGTGCCAGCAGCTTAGCCCCGGGACAGGGTATAACCGGGGAGCTGTTTTTT. Translating it yields CASSLAPGQGITGELFF.

Only a few counts were recorded for this clonotype. This chain links TRBV6-5 with TRBJ2-1; no clear D. Germline V gene lookup returns CDR1 MNHEY and CDR2 SVGAGI. The V gene lost 2 bases and the J gene lost 2 bases, with 7 bases spanning the gap. The CDR3 sequence is 14 residues long. CDR3 sequence (DNA): TGTGCCAGCAGTTACCTCGGCCCCTACAATGAGCAGTTCTTC. This codes for CASSYLGPYNEQFF.

This clonotype was counted only a few times. The V call is TRBV6-5, the J call TRBJ2-7; a possible D gene is TRBD2 (6 bases). Trimming stripped 2 bases from V and 2 bases from J, with 10 bases between. CDR3 length: 14 amino acids. Germline V gives CDR1 MNHEY, CDR2 SVGAGI. CDR3 loop: CASSYGGEPYEQYF. DNA for the CDR3: TGTGCCAGCAGTTACGGCGGGGAGCCCTACGAGCAGTACTTC.

In this sample, this clonotype turned up many times. The chain joins TRBV7-2 to TRBJ2-1; TRBD2 is a possible D gene (7 bases). The germline gives CDR1 SGHTA, CDR2 FQGNSA. CDR3 length: 14 residues. Trimming cost V 6 bases and J 9 bases, with 18 bases left between them. CDR3 sequence: CASRRGQGGSEQFF. Written as DNA, the CDR3 is TGTGCCAGCAGGCGGGGGCAGGGAGGTAGTGAGCAGTTCTTC.

The CDR3 is CASSWQRSGGGSAYNEQFF. CDR3 coding DNA: TGTGCCAGCAGCTGGCAGAGGTCTGGCGGGGGATCGGCCTACAATGAGCAGTTCTTC. The rearrangement uses TRBV7-8 and TRBJ2-1; TRBD2 matches at 7 bases. Germline lookup yields CDR1 SGHVS and CDR2 FQNEAQ. The CDR3 sequence is 19 residues long. Trimming cost V 4 bases and J 2 bases; bases outside gene matches: 17.

The sample holds a few counts of this clonotype. The chain combines TRBV24-1 with TRBJ1-1; 9 bases are a match to TRBD1. Per germline, CDR1 KGHDR and CDR2 SFDVKD. The ends lost 2 bases at V and 3 bases at J; junction bases unmatched: 3. This CDR3 has 15 amino acids. The CDR3 region is CATSDSRQGDTEAFF. The DNA of the CDR3 is TGTGCCACCAGTGATTCACGACAGGGGGACACTGAAGCTTTCTTT.

There are many counts of this clonotype. The genes are TRBV20-1 and TRBJ2-5; 7 bases map to TRBD2. The CDR3 loop spans 14 amino acids. In germline, CDR1 is DFQATT, CDR2 SNEGSKA (reference sequence). J lost 2 bases, V lost 3 bases, and 6 bases had no gene match. The CDR3 loop reads CSASRPGLQETQYF. The CDR3 nucleotides are TGCAGTGCTAGTCGCCCGGGACTACAAGAGACCCAGTACTTC.